This T cell receptor beta chain was recovered during a study of T cell responses to AZD1222 COVID-19 vaccine. This table comes from immunoSEQ multiplex PCR, and its TCRdb copy is limited to in-frame clones, with some not included. The table shows about 170,000 clones, with 80% to 95% occurring only once. Germline CDR1 reads SGHAT; CDR2 reads FQDESV (reference sequence). Trimming took 5 bases from V and 11 from J; bases not matched to a gene: 10. This CDR3 comprises 14 residues. The receptor was derived from an adult in good health. Sample: peripheral blood, taken on day 0 of AZD1222 vaccination. V is TRBV11-1 and J is TRBJ1-4, with TRBD1 matching 8 bases. The CDR3 bases are TGTGCCAGCAGCCTCCGGGACAGGAGTGGTAAACTGTTTTTT. This encodes CASSLRDRSGKLFF.